This passage covers 19 T cell receptor beta chains from one sample sequenced in a study of blood T cell repertoires in COVID-19 (dated by TCRdb to 2020 to 2021). The method was the immunoSEQ multiplex PCR assay. TCRdb mirrors the immuneACCESS table, restricted to in-frame sequences. Some clones are absent from its copies; in checked studies, under half trace to an unresolved V gene, and the reason for the others is unknown. Across this sample there are approximately 36,000 clones, with over 75% seen only once. Clones ranked in the top ten supply about 42% of the sample. Sequencing used peripheral blood. These receptors were collected from a human donor in a cohort sampled during active or convalescent COVID-19. The donor label of this sample is uncertain.

The chain is built from TRBV6-5 and TRBJ2-5; 10 positions match TRBD1. The trim removed 5 bases at V and 6 bases at J, leaving 6 bases unmatched. Per the germline V gene, CDR1 is MNHEY and CDR2 is SVGAGI. The CDR3 runs to 14 residues. The CDR3 bases are TGTGCCAGCAGTAAGACAGGGGGCACGAAGACCCAGTACTTC. This sequence encodes CASSKTGGTKTQYF.

This chain links TRBV19 with TRBJ2-7, with 10 positions matching TRBD2. V gave up 5 bases and J gave up 4 bases; unmatched junction bases: 11. The germline V gene encodes CDR1 LNHDA and CDR2 SQIVND (reference sequence). The CDR3 runs to 16 residues. This CDR3 reads CASSPAEREGSYEQYF. CDR3 DNA: TGTGCCAGTAGTCCGGCTGAGCGGGAGGGAAGTTACGAGCAGTACTTC.

This chain joins TRBV28 and TRBJ2-4; possibly TRBD2 for D (5 bases). The V and J ends lost 7 bases and 6 bases respectively, with 19 bases between them. The CDR3 extends over 15 amino acids. Germline V gene data show CDR1 as MDHEN and CDR2 as SYDVKM. In DNA, the CDR3 is TGTGCCAGCACCTTAAGAGGTGCGGGTAGAAACATTCAGTACTTC. It yields the protein CASTLRGAGRNIQYF. Variable domain in full (rest from reference TRBV28 and TRBJ2-4): DVKVTQSSRYLVKRTGEKVFLECVQDMDHENMFWYRQDPGLGLRLIYFSYDVKMKEKGDIPEGYSVSREKKERFSLILESASTNQTSMYLCASTLRGAGRNIQYFGAGTRLSVL.

A single count supports this clone. The rearrangement uses TRBV21-1 and TRBJ2-7; the table's D call, TRBD2, has no DNA check behind it. TRBV21-1 is classified as a pseudogene. The CDR3 length is 14 residues. The CDR3 nucleotides read TGTGCCAGCAGCAACCGGGGGGGGAAGGACGAGCAGTACTTC. Residues: CASSNRGGKDEQYF.

The rearrangement uses TRBV2 and TRBJ2-7; D perhaps matches TRBD2 (5 bases). Germline V lookup: CDR1 SNHLY, CDR2 FYNNEI. The CDR3 is made up of 11 amino acids. V lost 10 bases, J lost 3 bases, and 10 bases lay in between. CDR3 DNA sequence: TGTGCCATCAGCGGCGGCTACGAGCAGTACTTC. Encoded protein: CAISGGYEQYF.

V is TRBV9 and J is TRBJ1-5; TRBD1 matches 7 bases. This CDR3 has 14 residues. The V gene end was trimmed by 3 bases and the J gene end by 8 bases; junction bases not matched to a gene: 8. In germline, CDR1 is SGDLS, CDR2 YYNGEE. The CDR3 nucleotides are TGTGCCAGCAGCGCAACAGGGGAGATGGAGCCCCAGCATTTT. Amino acid sequence: CASSATGEMEPQHF.

The chain has TRBV27 and TRBJ1-1, with unresolved D. V was shortened by 0 bases and J by 4 bases, with 9 bases between the two germline ends. The CDR3 sequence is 14 residues long. Germline-derived CDR1 and CDR2 are MNHEY and SMNVEV (reference sequence). The CDR3 spells CASSLSITATEAFF. CDR3 sequence (DNA): TGTGCCAGCAGTTTATCGATCACAGCCACTGAAGCTTTCTTT.

V is TRBV7-2 and J is TRBJ2-2; 8 bases map to TRBD2. The CDR3 has 15 amino acids. CDR1 and CDR2 from the germline V gene are SGHTA and FQGNSA. The junction had 5 bases not matched to a gene; V was cut back by 6 bases and J by 2 bases. CDR3 sequence (DNA): TGTGCCAGCAGAGAGAGCGGGAGTAACACCGGGGAGCTGTTTTTT. It specifies CASRESGSNTGELFF.

V is TRBV3-1 (or the pseudogene TRBV3-2) and J is TRBJ2-7; 8 positions agree with TRBD2. Looked up from germline, CDR1 is LGHDT and CDR2 is YNNKEL (reference sequence). Trimming cost V 4 bases and J 5 bases; bases outside gene matches: 19. CDR3 length: 18 residues. The CDR3 bases are TGTGCCAGCAGCCGAGGTGTAGCCAGCGGGGGTTCCGCCCACGAGCAGTACTTC. This gives the protein CASSRGVASGGSAHEQYF.

This chain links TRBV11-3 with TRBJ2-7; 7 nucleotides agree with TRBD2. The CDR3 totals 14 residues. The V gene end was trimmed by 5 bases and the J gene end by 0 bases; junction bases not matched to a gene: 4. CDR1 SGHNT and CDR2 YENEEA come from the germline V gene. CDR3 in amino acids: CASSPGGSSYEQYF. The DNA of the CDR3 is TGTGCCAGCAGCCCCGGGGGGAGCTCCTACGAGCAGTACTTC.

This clone has only one observation. The V and J genes are TRBV6-2 or TRBV6-3 and TRBJ1-5; TRBD1 is a possible D gene (6 bases). V was shortened by 6 bases and J by 4 bases, with 16 bases between the two germline ends. Germline-derived CDR1 and CDR2 are MNHEY and SVGEGT. The CDR3 is 15 residues long. Here the CDR3 DNA reads TGTGCCAGCAGCTATCACAGTACAGGGAATCAGCCCCAGCATTTT. Residues: CASSYHSTGNQPQHF.

The chain recombines TRBV3-1 (or the pseudogene TRBV3-2) with TRBJ1-1; possible D gene TRBD1, 6 bases. Germline V gene lookup returns CDR1 LGHDT and CDR2 YNNKEL (reference sequence). V lost 4 bases to trimming and J lost 9 bases, with 18 bases between them. The CDR3 is 14 amino acids. The CDR3 reads CASSRTTGTDKAFF. DNA for the CDR3: TGTGCCAGCAGCCGGACCACAGGGACGGATAAAGCTTTCTTT.

This clone has more than one count but fewer than ten. The chain carries TRBV4-3 and TRBJ1-1, with D possibly being TRBD1 (5 bases). The CDR3 length is 13 residues. Germline values: CDR1 LGHNA, CDR2 YSLEER. Deletions cut 4 bases from V and 1 base from J, with 7 bases between. The CDR3 DNA is TGCGCCAGCAGCCCAACAGGGAACACTGAAGCTTTCTTT. As protein: CASSPTGNTEAFF.

The genes are TRBV9 and TRBJ2-1, with D unresolved. V shed 2 bases and J shed 8 bases, with 5 bases lying between them. This CDR3 spans 11 amino acids. The germline CDR1 and CDR2 sequences are SGDLS and YYNGEE. CDR3: CASSVFDEQFF. The CDR3 nucleotides read TGTGCCAGCAGCGTTTTCGATGAGCAGTTCTTC.

V gene TRBV24-1 combines with J gene TRBJ2-2; 12 bases are shared with TRBD2. Germline V gene data show CDR1 as KGHDR and CDR2 as SFDVKD. V trimming: 11 bases; J trimming: 4 bases; junction bases outside the gene matches: 10. The CDR3 spans 16 residues. In DNA form, the CDR3 reads TGTGCCATAGGACTAGCGGGAAGAAGGGGCACCGGGGAGCTGTTTTTT. Translating it yields CAIGLAGRRGTGELFF.

CDR3 in amino acids: CASSPEGPGGYEQYF. In DNA form, the CDR3 reads TGTGCCAGCAGCCCAGAGGGACCAGGGGGCTACGAGCAGTACTTC. The rearrangement links TRBV7-2 to TRBJ2-7; TRBD1 aligns across 7 bases. Per germline, CDR1 SGHTA and CDR2 FQGNSA. Germline trimming cut 5 bases from V and 3 bases from J; bases unmatched to any gene: 10. The CDR3 covers 15 residues.

This clone was counted a single time. This chain connects TRBV7-9 to TRBJ1-6; 8 bases agree with TRBD1. This CDR3 is 15 amino acids long. Germline V gene lookup returns CDR1 SEHNR and CDR2 FQNEAQ (reference sequence). Unmatched junction bases numbered 3, after V lost 3 bases and J lost 5 bases. The CDR3 nucleotides read TGTGCCAGCAGCTTGGACAGGGTCGATAATTCACCCCTCCACTTT. Translating gives CASSLDRVDNSPLHF.

This rearrangement joins TRBV6-6 to TRBJ1-4; 7 nucleotides match TRBD1. This CDR3 is built from 14 residues. Trimming cost V 6 bases and J 3 bases; bases outside gene matches: 4. Per the germline V gene, CDR1 is MNHNY and CDR2 is SVGAGI (reference sequence). The chain's CDR3 is CASRKGTANEKLFF. In DNA form, the CDR3 reads TGTGCCAGCAGAAAGGGGACAGCTAATGAAAAACTGTTTTTT.

This clone showed up just once. The chain couples TRBV6-5 to TRBJ1-6; D might be TRBD1 (6 bases). V was pared by 5 bases and J by 7 bases, with 12 bases between. The CDR3 is 14 amino acids. CDR1 MNHEY and CDR2 SVGAGI come from the germline V gene. The CDR3 DNA reads as TGTGCCAGCAGTCGAACCAGGGGAAATTCACCCCTCCACTTT. Its protein is CASSRTRGNSPLHF.